This TCR beta chain was documented in a study of T cell responses to AZD1222 COVID-19 vaccine. Germline values: CDR1 SEHNR, CDR2 FQNEAQ (reference sequence). This CDR3 comprises 13 residues. The V gene lost 4 bases and the J gene lost 13 bases, with 20 bases spanning the gap. Details on this clone: The antigen remains undetermined.

Whole-study results and caveats: White British people made up most donors, females outnumbered males, and clonal diversity was possibly underestimated. Regions 160-218 and 743-854 held dominance among vaccine-associated CD4 TCRs, which spanned spike. Of the AZD1222 recipients, only 5 or 6 were seropositive at baseline.

Assay used: immunoSEQ multiplex PCR; TCRdb lists only in-frame clones, some missing. The table lists 130,000 or so clones, about 88% of them singletons. The origin of this receptor is an adult in good health. The source was peripheral blood, collected on day 0 of AZD1222 vaccination. The genes are TRBV7-9 and TRBJ2-7; the D gene could be TRBD1 or TRBD2 (5 bases each). The CDR3 DNA reads as TGTGCCAGCAGCTCACAGGACACCGGGATTAGATACTTC. Translated: CASSSQDTGIRYF. The complete variable domain, with remaining parts taken from reference TRBV7-9 and TRBJ2-7, reads DTGVSQNPRHKITKRGQNVTFRCDPISEHNRLYWYRQTLGQGPEFLTYFQNEAQLEKSRLLSDRFSAERPKGSFSTLEIQRTEQGDSAMYLCASSSQDTGIRYFGPGTRLTVT.